This T cell receptor beta chain appears in the sequencing data of a study of cytomegalovirus exposure and HLA in healthy donors. As for the study in general: From HLA-typed donors, an early data release held around 80 million unique TCRs. Most donors, more than 80% of a few hundred genotyped, fell in the Caucasian-associated ancestry cluster.

Note on this clone: The antigen remains unidentified.

Study-level points and caveats: Cytomegalovirus-associated TCR beta chains were listed, numbering some 150.

V lost 1 base and J lost 10; bases outside the gene matches: 11. Per the germline V gene, CDR1 is SGHVS and CDR2 is FNYEAQ. The CDR3 is 16 amino acids. Primers included in the PCR were 60 Vbeta and 13 Jbeta primers. Assay: immunoSEQ multiplex PCR; the TCRdb copy retains only in-frame clones and omits some. The sample carries 90,000 to 150,000 clones, over 6.5% recorded once. Material for sequencing was PBMCs. The gene calls are TRBV7-6 and TRBJ2-1, with 9 bases aligning to TRBD2. This receptor was identified in a woman between 40 and 55 years old in good health and CMV-seropositive. Here the CDR3 DNA reads TGTGCCAGCAGCTTAGAACTAGCGGGCGGGGCGTCCGAGCAGTTCTTC. As protein: CASSLELAGGASEQFF.